This entry lists 21 T cell receptor beta chains sequenced from one sample in a study of blood T cell repertoires in COVID-19. The table came from immunoSEQ multiplex PCR; TCRdb's copy has only in-frame clones and leaves some out. The sample carries over 400,000 clones, 70% to 90% recorded once. The specimen was peripheral blood. The receptors were gathered from a woman in her fifties or sixties with COVID-19, enrolled during active disease.

The chain links TRBV4-2 to TRBJ1-4; TRBD1 matches at 10 bases. The V gene end was trimmed by 3 bases and the J gene end by 8 bases; junction bases not matched to a gene: 6. CDR3 size: 15 residues. CDR1 and CDR2 (germline): LGHNA, YNFKEQ. CDR3 residues: CASSQAGTGVEKLFF. The CDR3 region has the DNA TGTGCCAGCAGCCAGGCCGGGACAGGGGTCGAAAAACTGTTTTTT.

The CDR3 DNA follows: TGTGCCAGCAGTGATTCCCACAGATCGAACACCGGGGAGCTGTTTTTT. Its protein is CASSDSHRSNTGELFF. This rearrangement joins TRBV6-1 to TRBJ2-2, with D uncertain. Looked up from germline, CDR1 is MNHNS and CDR2 is SASEGT. V lost 3 bases to trimming and J lost 0 bases, with 11 bases between them. The CDR3 consists of 16 residues.

The chain carries TRBV4-1 and TRBJ2-5; TRBD2 aligns across 15 bases. In germline, CDR1 is MGHRA, CDR2 YSYEKL. The CDR3 totals 22 residues. Trimming cost V 4 bases and J 4 bases; bases outside gene matches: 22. DNA of the CDR3: TGCGCCAGCAGCCGGAAAGTGGGGGCCCGGACTAGCGGGGGGGCCATAGGAGAGACCCAGTACTTC. Amino acids: CASSRKVGARTSGGAIGETQYF.

The chain employs TRBV19 and TRBJ1-1; weak D call: TRBD1 (6 bases). Germline V gives CDR1 LNHDA, CDR2 SQIVND (reference sequence). The CDR3 extends over 14 amino acids. V lost 6 bases to trimming and J lost 1 base, with 12 bases between them. CDR3 coding DNA: TGTGCCAGTAGGGACAGATGGAGGAACACTGAAGCTTTCTTT. Translating it yields CASRDRWRNTEAFF.

About this clone: The sample carries other DNA sequences with the same CDR3. V gene TRBV11-1 combines with J gene TRBJ1-1; tentatively, D is TRBD1 (6 bases). Germline CDR1 and CDR2: SGHAT and FQDESV (reference sequence). V was trimmed by 6 bases and J by 1 base, leaving 12 bases between them. The CDR3 loop spans 14 amino acids. CDR3 nucleotides: TGTGCCAGCAGTTCAGACAGGACGAACACTGAAGCTTTCTTT. Translated, it gives CASSSDRTNTEAFF.

This sequence joins TRBV12-5 and TRBJ2-1; the match to TRBD1 covers 7 bases. V dropped 6 bases and J dropped 6; count of bases not matched to a gene: 8. The CDR3 has 14 residues. CDR1 is LGHNT, CDR2 FRNRAP, per germline. The CDR3 sequence is CASGLQGTSNEQFF. Here the CDR3 DNA reads TGTGCTAGTGGACTACAGGGGACGTCCAATGAGCAGTTCTTC.

Many counts were recorded for this clone. V gene TRBV5-4 combines with J gene TRBJ2-5; 9 positions match TRBD1. This CDR3 is 16 amino acids long. Trimming removed 6 bases from V and 5 bases from J; junction bases left unmatched: 14. Germline assignment: CDR1 SGHNT and CDR2 YYREEE (reference sequence). The CDR3 reads CASNVAGTGMSETQYF. For the CDR3, the DNA is TGTGCCAGCAACGTAGCCGGGACAGGGATGTCCGAGACCCAGTACTTC.

The chain has TRBV9 and TRBJ2-2; TRBD2 agrees at 10 bases. Germline CDR1 reads SGDLS; CDR2 reads YYNGEE. CDR3 length: 15 residues. V lost 4 bases, J lost 1 base, and 1 base stayed unmatched. CDR3 coding DNA: TGTGCCAGCAGCCGACTAGCGGGGAACACCGGGGAGCTGTTTTTT. Its protein product is CASSRLAGNTGELFF.

The table lists this clone with a count of one. This CDR3 is also generated by other DNA sequences in the sample. V and J are TRBV5-1 and TRBJ2-7; perhaps TRBD2 as D (6 bases). The germline CDR1 and CDR2 sequences are SGHRS and YFSETQ. V dropped 0 bases and J dropped 2 bases, with 12 bases sitting between them. This CDR3 is 15 amino acids long. The CDR3 is CASSLVGGGTYEQYF. DNA of the CDR3: TGCGCCAGCAGCTTGGTCGGGGGTGGCACCTACGAGCAGTACTTC.

This chain joins TRBV4-1 and TRBJ2-3; TRBD2 agrees at 8 bases. Germline V gene data show CDR1 as MGHRA and CDR2 as YSYEKL. V shed 7 bases and J 0 bases; nucleotides not matched to a gene: 9. This CDR3 comprises 16 residues. The CDR3 coding sequence is TGCGCCAGCAATCTGGGTAGCGGGACTAGCACAGATACGCAGTATTTT. It encodes CASNLGSGTSTDTQYF.

The chain is built from TRBV25-1 and TRBJ1-5, with D perhaps TRBD1 (6 bases). V gave up 2 bases and J gave up 1 base, with 15 bases separating them. Germline CDR1 is MGHDK and CDR2 is SYGVNS. There are 17 residues in the CDR3. The CDR3 loop reads CASSEKDSNESNQPQHF. The CDR3 bases are TGTGCCAGCAGTGAAAAGGACAGTAACGAGAGCAATCAGCCCCAGCATTTT. Full variable domain (outside the CDR3, taken from reference TRBV25-1 and TRBJ1-5): EADIYQTPRYLVIGTGKKITLECSQTMGHDKMYWYQQDPGMELHLIHYSYGVNSTEKGDLSSESTVSRIRTEHFPLTLESARPSHTSQYLCASSEKDSNESNQPQHFGDGTRLSIL.

The rearrangement joins TRBV6-5 to TRBJ1-2; D possibly corresponds to TRBD1 (5 bases). The CDR3 contains 12 residues. Trimming removed 5 bases at V and 6 bases at J, with 10 bases between. Per germline, CDR1 MNHEY and CDR2 SVGAGI. For the CDR3, the DNA is TGTGCCAGCAGTCGGGGGGGAGATGGCTACACCTTC. Its protein product is CASSRGGDGYTF.

The V call is TRBV5-1, the J call TRBJ2-7, with 8 bases fitting TRBD2. Trimming cost V 1 base and J 0 bases; bases outside gene matches: 6. This CDR3 is built from 16 residues. CDR1 and CDR2 (germline): SGHRS, YFSETQ. The CDR3 spells CASSLTSGFSSYEQYF. The CDR3 region has the DNA TGCGCCAGCAGCTTGACTAGCGGTTTTAGCTCCTACGAGCAGTACTTC.

The V and J genes are TRBV7-2 and TRBJ2-7, with D tentatively TRBD2 (5 bases). The V gene lost 3 bases and the J gene lost 5 bases, with 14 bases spanning the gap. There are 14 residues in the CDR3. The germline V gene has CDR1 SGHTA and CDR2 FQGNSA. Here the CDR3 reads CASSLGASRNEQYF. The CDR3 DNA follows: TGTGCCAGCAGCTTGGGAGCCTCGAGAAACGAGCAGTACTTC. The full variable domain, completed using reference TRBV7-2 and TRBJ2-7, is GAGVSQSPSNKVTEKGKDVELRCDPISGHTALYWYRQSLGQGLEFLIYFQGNSAPDKSGLPSDRFSAERTGGSVSTLTIQRTQQEDSAVYLCASSLGASRNEQYFGPGTRLTVT.

The CDR3 loop is CASSHSRRQGDEKLFF. The CDR3 bases are TGTGCCAGCAGCCACTCCCGAAGACAGGGGGATGAAAAACTGTTTTTT. This chain connects TRBV3-1 (or the pseudogene TRBV3-2) to TRBJ1-4, with 9 positions matching TRBD1. Germline trimming cut 3 bases from V and 6 bases from J; bases unmatched to any gene: 8. Germline lookup yields CDR1 LGHDT and CDR2 YNNKEL (reference sequence). The CDR3 is made up of 16 amino acids.

CDR3 sequence: CASSLQDYNEQFF. CDR3 coding DNA: TGCGCCAGCAGCTTACAGGATTACAATGAGCAGTTCTTC. The chain is built from TRBV5-1 and TRBJ2-1; maybe TRBD1 (5 bases). V shed 2 bases and J shed 4 bases, with 7 bases lying between them. CDR3 length: 13 residues. The germline CDR1 and CDR2 sequences are SGHRS and YFSETQ.

The chain couples TRBV19 to TRBJ1-1; weak D call: TRBD1 (5 bases). Germline V gene sequence: CDR1 LNHDA, CDR2 SQIVND (reference sequence). V was clipped by 7 bases and J by 1 base, with 28 bases between them. The CDR3 totals 19 residues. This CDR3 is CASISNRLKTRAANTEAFF. The CDR3 DNA reads TGTGCCAGTATATCGAATAGACTTAAAACCAGGGCTGCGAACACTGAAGCTTTCTTT.

V is TRBV20-1 and J is TRBJ1-1; D call uncertain. This CDR3 has 11 amino acids. Germline CDR1 DFQATT, CDR2 SNEGSKA (reference sequence). The germline V and J ends were trimmed by 2 bases and 4 bases, with 5 bases remaining between them. The CDR3 coding sequence is TGCAGTGCTAGATCGAGCACTGAAGCTTTCTTT. Its protein is CSARSSTEAFF.

This sequence joins TRBV19 and TRBJ1-2; possible D gene TRBD1, 6 bases. The germline CDR1 and CDR2 sequences are LNHDA and SQIVND (reference sequence). V was clipped by 5 bases and J by 6 bases, with 25 bases between them. The CDR3 sequence is 17 residues long. The CDR3 here is CASSFDITGLGVNGYTF. Written as DNA, the CDR3 is TGTGCCAGTAGTTTCGATATTACAGGGCTGGGGGTTAATGGCTACACCTTC.

V usage is TRBV7-9 and J usage is TRBJ1-2, with D tentatively TRBD1 (5 bases). The CDR3 spans 14 residues. Per germline, CDR1 SEHNR and CDR2 FQNEAQ (reference sequence). V was pared by 8 bases and J by 10 bases, with 23 bases between. Here the CDR3 DNA reads TGTGCCAGCGGTCCTCCGGTTCGGACAAAGGACTACACCTTC. This translates into CASGPPVRTKDYTF. The whole variable domain, filled in from reference TRBV7-9 and TRBJ1-2, reads DTGVSQNPRHKITKRGQNVTFRCDPISEHNRLYWYRQTLGQGPEFLTYFQNEAQLEKSRLLSDRFSAERPKGSFSTLEIQRTEQGDSAMYLCASGPPVRTKDYTFGSGTRLTVV.

CDR3 DNA: TGTGCCAGCACCGGACAGGGCGATACGCAGTATTTT. Protein product: CASTGQGDTQYF. V gene TRBV14 combines with J gene TRBJ2-3, with 8 bases that match TRBD1. Germline V gives CDR1 SGHDN, CDR2 FVKESK. This CDR3 has 12 residues. J gave up 6 bases and V 7 bases, and 3 bases lay outside the gene matches.